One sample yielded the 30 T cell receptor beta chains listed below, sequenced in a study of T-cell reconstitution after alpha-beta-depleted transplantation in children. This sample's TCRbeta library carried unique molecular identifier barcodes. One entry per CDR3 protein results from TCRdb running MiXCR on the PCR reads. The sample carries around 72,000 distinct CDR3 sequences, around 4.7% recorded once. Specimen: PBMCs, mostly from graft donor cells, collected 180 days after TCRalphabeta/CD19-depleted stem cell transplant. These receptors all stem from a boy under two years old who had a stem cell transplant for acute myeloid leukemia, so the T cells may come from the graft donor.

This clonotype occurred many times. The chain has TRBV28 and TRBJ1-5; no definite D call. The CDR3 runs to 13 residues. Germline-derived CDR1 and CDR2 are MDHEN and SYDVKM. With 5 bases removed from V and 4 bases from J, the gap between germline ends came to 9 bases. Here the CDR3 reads CASSRTVNQPQHF. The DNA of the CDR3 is TGTGCCAGCAGTCGGACGGTTAATCAGCCCCAGCATTTT.

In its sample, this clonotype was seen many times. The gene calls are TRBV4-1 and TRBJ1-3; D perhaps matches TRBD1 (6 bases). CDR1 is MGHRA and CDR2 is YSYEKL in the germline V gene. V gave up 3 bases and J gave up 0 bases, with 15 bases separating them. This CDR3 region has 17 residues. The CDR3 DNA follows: TGCGCCAGCAGCCAGGGCGGGGGGCCTTACTCTGGAAACACCATATATTTT. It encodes CASSQGGGPYSGNTIYF.

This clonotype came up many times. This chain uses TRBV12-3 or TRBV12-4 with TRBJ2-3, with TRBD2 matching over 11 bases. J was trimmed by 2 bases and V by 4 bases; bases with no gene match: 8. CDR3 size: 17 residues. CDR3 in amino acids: CASSSPSGGTLTDTQYF. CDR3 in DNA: TGTGCCAGCAGTTCTCCTAGCGGGGGGACTCTCACAGATACGCAGTATTTT.

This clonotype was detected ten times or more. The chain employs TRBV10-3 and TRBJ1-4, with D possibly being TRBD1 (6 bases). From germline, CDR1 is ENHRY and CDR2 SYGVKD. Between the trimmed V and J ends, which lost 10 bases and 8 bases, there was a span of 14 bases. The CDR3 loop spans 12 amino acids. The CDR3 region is CATRGGGEKLFF. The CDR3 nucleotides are TGTGCCACCCGGGGGGGGGGCGAAAAACTGTTTTTT.

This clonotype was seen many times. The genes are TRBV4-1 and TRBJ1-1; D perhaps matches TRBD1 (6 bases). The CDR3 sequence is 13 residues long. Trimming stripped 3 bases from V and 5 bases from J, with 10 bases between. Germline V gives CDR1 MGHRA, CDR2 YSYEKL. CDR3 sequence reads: CASSHQGGTEAFF. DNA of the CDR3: TGCGCCAGCAGCCATCAAGGGGGGACTGAAGCTTTCTTT.

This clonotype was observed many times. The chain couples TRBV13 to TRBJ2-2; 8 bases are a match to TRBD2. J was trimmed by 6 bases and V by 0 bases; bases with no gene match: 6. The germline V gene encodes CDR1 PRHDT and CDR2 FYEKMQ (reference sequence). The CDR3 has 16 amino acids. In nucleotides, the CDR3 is TGTGCCAGCAGCTTAGGAGGAGCGGGGGACCCCGGGGAGCTGTTTTTT. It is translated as CASSLGGAGDPGELFF.

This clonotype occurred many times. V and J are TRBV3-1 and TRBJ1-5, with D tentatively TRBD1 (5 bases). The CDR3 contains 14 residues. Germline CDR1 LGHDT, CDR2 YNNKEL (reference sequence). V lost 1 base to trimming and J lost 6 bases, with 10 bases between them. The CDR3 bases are TGTGCCAGCAGCCAAGGGAGGGGAGGTCAGCCCCAGCATTTT. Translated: CASSQGRGGQPQHF.

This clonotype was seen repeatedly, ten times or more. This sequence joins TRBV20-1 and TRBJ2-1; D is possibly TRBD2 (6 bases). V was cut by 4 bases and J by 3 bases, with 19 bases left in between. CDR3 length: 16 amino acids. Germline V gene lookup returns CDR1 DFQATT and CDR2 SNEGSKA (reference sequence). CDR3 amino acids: CSATNPGTPLYNEQFF. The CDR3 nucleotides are TGCAGTGCTACCAACCCCGGGACTCCTCTCTACAATGAGCAGTTCTTC.

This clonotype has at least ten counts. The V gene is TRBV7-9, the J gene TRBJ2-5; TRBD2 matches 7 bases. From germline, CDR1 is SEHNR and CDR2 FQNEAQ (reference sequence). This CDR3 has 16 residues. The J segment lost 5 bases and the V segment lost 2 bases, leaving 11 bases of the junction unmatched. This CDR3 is CASSLFTSEKEETQYF. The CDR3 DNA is TGTGCCAGCAGCTTATTTACTAGCGAGAAAGAGGAGACCCAGTACTTC.

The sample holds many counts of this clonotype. CDR3 sequence reads: CSLEDRGQIDTQYF. DNA for the CDR3: TGCAGTTTAGAGGACAGGGGGCAGATAGATACGCAGTATTTT. The genes are TRBV20-1 and TRBJ2-3, with TRBD1 identical over 11 bases. CDR3 length: 14 residues. Germline lookup yields CDR1 DFQATT and CDR2 SNEGSKA (reference sequence). With V trimmed by 8 bases and J by 5 bases, 9 bases remained unmatched.

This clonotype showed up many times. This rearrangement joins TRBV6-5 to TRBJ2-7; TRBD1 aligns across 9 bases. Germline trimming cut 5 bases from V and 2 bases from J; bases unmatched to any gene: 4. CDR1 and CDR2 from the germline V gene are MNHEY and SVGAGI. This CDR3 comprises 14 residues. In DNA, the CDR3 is TGTGCCAGCAGTCCCCGACAGGGGGCCTACGAGCAGTACGTC. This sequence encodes CASSPRQGAYEQYV.

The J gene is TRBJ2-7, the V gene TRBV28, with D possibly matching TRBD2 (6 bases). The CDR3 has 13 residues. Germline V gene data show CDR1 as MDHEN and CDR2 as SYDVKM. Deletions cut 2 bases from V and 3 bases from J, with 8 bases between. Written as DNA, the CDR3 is TGTGCCAGCAGTTTACCGGGGGTCTACGAGCAGTACGTC. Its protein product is CASSLPGVYEQYV.

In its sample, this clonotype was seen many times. DNA for the CDR3: TGTGCCAGCTCACCGTCCACAGGGCTCCAAGAGACCCAGTACTTC. Translation gives CASSPSTGLQETQYF. The rearrangement links TRBV18 to TRBJ2-5; TRBD1 is a possible D gene (6 bases). Trimming removed 3 bases at V and 1 base at J, with 12 bases between. Germline V lookup: CDR1 KGHSH, CDR2 LQKENI. CDR3 length: 15 amino acids. The full variable domain, in which reference TRBV18 and TRBJ2-5 provide the parts outside the CDR3, is NAGVMQNPRHLVRRRGQEARLRCSPMKGHSHVYWYRQLPEEGLKFMVYLQKENIIDESGMPKERFSAEFPKEGPSILRIQQVVRGDSAAYFCASSPSTGLQETQYFGPGTRLLVL.

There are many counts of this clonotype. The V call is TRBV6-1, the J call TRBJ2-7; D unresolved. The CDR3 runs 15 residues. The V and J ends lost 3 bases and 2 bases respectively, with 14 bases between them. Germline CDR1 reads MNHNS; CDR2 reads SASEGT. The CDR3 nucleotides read TGTGCCAGCAGTGAGAGAAGGTCCCTTCCCTACGAGCAGTACGTC. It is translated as CASSERRSLPYEQYV.

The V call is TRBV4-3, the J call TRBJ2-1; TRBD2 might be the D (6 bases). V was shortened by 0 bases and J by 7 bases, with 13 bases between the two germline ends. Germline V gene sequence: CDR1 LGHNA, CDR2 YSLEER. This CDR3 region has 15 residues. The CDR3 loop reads CASSQDAGTPNEQFF. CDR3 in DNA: TGCGCCAGCAGCCAAGATGCGGGAACCCCGAATGAGCAGTTCTTC.

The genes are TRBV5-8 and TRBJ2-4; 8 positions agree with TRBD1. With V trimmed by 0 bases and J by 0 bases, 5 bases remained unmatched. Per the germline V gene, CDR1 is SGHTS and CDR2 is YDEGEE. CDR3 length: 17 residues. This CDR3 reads CASSLDRGFAAKNIQYF. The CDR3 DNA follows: TGTGCCAGCAGCTTGGACAGGGGGTTTGCAGCCAAAAACATTCAGTACTTC.

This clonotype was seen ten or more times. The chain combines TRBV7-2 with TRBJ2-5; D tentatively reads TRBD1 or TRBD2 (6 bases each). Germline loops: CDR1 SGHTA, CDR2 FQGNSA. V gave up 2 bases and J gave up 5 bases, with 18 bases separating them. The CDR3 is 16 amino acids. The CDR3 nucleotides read TGTGCCAGCAGCTTATCCGGGGGCCGTCTAGGGGAGACCCAGTACTTC. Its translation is CASSLSGGRLGETQYF.

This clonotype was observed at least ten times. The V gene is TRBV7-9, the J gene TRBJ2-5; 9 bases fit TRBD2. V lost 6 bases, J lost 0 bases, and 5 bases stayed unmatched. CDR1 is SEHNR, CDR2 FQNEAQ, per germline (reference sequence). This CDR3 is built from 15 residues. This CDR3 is CASSSERGDQETQYF. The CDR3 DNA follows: TGTGCCAGCAGTTCCGAGCGGGGGGACCAAGAGACCCAGTACTTC. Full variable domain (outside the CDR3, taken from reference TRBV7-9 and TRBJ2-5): DTGVSQNPRHKITKRGQNVTFRCDPISEHNRLYWYRQTLGQGPEFLTYFQNEAQLEKSRLLSDRFSAERPKGSFSTLEIQRTEQGDSAMYLCASSSERGDQETQYFGPGTRLLVL.

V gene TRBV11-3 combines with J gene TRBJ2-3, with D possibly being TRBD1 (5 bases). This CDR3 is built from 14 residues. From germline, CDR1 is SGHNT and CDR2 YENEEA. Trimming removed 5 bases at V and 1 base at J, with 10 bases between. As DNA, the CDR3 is TGTGCCAGCAGCCAAGTGACAGGCACAGATACGCAGTATTTT. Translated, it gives CASSQVTGTDTQYF.

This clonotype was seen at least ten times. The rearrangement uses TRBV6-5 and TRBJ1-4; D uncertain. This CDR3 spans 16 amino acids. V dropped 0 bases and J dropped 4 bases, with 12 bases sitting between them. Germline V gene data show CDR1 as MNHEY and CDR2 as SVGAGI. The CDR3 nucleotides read TGTGCCAGCAGTTACTCCCCGAACTTTTATAATGAAAAACTGTTTTTT. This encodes CASSYSPNFYNEKLFF.

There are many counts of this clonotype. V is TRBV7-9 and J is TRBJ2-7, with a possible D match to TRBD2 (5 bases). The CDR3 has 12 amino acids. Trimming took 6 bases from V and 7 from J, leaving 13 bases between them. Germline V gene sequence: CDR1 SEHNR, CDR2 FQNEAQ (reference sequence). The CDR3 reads CASSSGLREQYF. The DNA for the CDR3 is TGTGCCAGCAGTTCCGGACTGCGGGAGCAGTACTTC.

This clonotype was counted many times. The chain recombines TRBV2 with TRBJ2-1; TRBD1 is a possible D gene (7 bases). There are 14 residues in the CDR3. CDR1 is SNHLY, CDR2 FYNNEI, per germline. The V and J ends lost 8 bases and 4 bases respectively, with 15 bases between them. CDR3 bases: TGTGCCAGCGCCAGGGGGGAGGTATACAATGAGCAGTTCTTC. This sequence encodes CASARGEVYNEQFF.

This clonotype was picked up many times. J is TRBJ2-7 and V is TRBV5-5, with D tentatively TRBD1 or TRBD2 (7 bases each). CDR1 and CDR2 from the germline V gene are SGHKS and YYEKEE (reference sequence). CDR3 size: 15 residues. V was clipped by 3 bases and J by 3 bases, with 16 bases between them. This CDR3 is CASSSPDREGYEQYV. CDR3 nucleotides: TGTGCCAGCAGCTCGCCTGACAGGGAGGGCTACGAGCAGTACGTC.

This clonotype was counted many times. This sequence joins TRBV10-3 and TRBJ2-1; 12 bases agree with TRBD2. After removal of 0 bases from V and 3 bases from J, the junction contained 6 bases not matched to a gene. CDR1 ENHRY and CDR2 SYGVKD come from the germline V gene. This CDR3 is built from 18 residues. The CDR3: CAISESATSGGFYNEQFF. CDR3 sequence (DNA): TGTGCCATCAGTGAGTCCGCGACTAGCGGGGGTTTCTACAATGAGCAGTTCTTC.

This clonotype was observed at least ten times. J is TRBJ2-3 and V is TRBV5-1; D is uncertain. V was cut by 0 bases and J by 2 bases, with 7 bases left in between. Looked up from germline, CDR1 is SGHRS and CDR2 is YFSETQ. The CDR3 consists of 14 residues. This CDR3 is CASSLGLNTDTQYF. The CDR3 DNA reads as TGCGCCAGCAGCTTGGGACTGAACACAGATACGCAGTATTTT.

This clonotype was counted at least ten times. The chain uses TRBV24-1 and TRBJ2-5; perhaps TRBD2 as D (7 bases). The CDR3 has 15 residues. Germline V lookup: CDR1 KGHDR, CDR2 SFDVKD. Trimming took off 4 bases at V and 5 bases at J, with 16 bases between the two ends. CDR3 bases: TGTGCCACCAGTGAGGGGGGGCATTTCGGGGAGACCCAGTACTTC. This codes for CATSEGGHFGETQYF.

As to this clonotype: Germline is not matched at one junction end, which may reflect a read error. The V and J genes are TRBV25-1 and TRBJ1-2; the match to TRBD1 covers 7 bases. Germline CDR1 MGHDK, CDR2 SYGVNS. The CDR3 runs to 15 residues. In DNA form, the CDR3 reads TGCATGAATTGCAGTCACAGGGGCGGAAACTATGGCTACACCTTC. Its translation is CMNCSHRGGNYGYTF.

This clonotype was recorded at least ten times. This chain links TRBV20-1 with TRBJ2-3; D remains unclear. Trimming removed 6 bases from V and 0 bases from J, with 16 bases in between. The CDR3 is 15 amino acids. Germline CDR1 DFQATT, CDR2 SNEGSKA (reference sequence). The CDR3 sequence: CSAYTAKPSTDTQYF. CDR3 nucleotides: TGCAGTGCCTATACAGCCAAACCAAGCACAGATACGCAGTATTTT.

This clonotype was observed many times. CDR3 coding DNA: TGTGCCAGCACCCGACCCAGCGCGCTATACGAGCAGTACGTC. Translation gives CASTRPSALYEQYV. J is TRBJ2-7 and V is TRBV9, with D unclear. The length of the CDR3 is 14 residues. Germline loops: CDR1 SGDLS, CDR2 YYNGEE. With 6 bases removed from V and 4 bases from J, the gap between germline ends came to 17 bases.

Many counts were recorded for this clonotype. The CDR3 is CSARVGPGQGMANTGELFF. In DNA, the CDR3 is TGCAGTGCTAGAGTGGGCCCGGGACAGGGGATGGCGAACACCGGGGAGCTGTTTTTT. The rearrangement links TRBV20-1 to TRBJ2-2, with TRBD1 matching over 10 bases. V shed 1 base and J 0 bases; nucleotides not matched to a gene: 11. This CDR3 is 19 amino acids long. Germline-derived CDR1 and CDR2 are DFQATT and SNEGSKA (reference sequence).